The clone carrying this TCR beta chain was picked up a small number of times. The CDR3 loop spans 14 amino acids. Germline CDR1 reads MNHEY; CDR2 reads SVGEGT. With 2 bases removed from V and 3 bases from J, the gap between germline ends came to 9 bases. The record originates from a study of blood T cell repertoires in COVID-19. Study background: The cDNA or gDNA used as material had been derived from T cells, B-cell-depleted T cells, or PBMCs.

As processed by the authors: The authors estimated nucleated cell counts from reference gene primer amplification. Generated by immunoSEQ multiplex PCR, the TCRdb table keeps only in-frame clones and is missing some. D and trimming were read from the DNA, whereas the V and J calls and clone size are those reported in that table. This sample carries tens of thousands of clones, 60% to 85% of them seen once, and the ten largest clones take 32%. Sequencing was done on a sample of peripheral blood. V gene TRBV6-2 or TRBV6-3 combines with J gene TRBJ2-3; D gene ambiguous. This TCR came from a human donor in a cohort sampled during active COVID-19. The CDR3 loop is CASSYVGPTDTQYF. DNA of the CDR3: TGTGCCAGCAGTTACGTTGGCCCAACAGATACGCAGTATTTT.